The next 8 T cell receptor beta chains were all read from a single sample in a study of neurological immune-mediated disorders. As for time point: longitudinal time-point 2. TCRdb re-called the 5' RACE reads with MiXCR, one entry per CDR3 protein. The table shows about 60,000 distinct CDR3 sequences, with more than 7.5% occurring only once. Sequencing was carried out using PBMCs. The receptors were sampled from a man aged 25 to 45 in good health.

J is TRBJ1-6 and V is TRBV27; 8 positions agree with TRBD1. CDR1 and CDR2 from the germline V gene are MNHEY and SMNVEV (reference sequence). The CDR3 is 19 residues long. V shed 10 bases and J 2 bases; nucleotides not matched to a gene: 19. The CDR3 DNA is TGTGCCAAGCCCGGACAGGGCCCATCTCCGGCACCCTATAATTCACCCCTCCACTTT. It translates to CAKPGQGPSPAPYNSPLHF.

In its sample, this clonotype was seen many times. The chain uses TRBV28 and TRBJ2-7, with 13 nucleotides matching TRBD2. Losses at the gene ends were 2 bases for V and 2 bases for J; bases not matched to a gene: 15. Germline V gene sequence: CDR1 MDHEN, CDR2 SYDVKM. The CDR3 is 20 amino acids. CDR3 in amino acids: CASSLESGTSGIIGTYEQYF. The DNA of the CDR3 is TGTGCCAGCAGTTTAGAGAGCGGGACTAGCGGGATAATTGGGACCTACGAGCAGTACTTC.

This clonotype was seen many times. Here the CDR3 DNA reads TGTGCCAGCAGCTTATTTCTAAGGACTAGCGCCTCGACTCTAAACCGAGGGAAAACCGGGGAGCTGTTTTTT. As protein: CASSLFLRTSASTLNRGKTGELFF. The rearrangement joins TRBV11-2 to TRBJ2-2; 9 bases align to TRBD2. The CDR3 sequence is 24 residues long. Trimming removed 2 bases from V and 5 bases from J; junction bases left unmatched: 30. Looked up from germline, CDR1 is SGHAT and CDR2 is FQNNGV. Drawing the rest from reference TRBV11-2 and TRBJ2-2, the complete variable domain is EAGVAQSPRYKIIEKRQSVAFWCNPISGHATLYWYQQILGQGPKLLIQFQNNGVVDDSQLPKDRFSAERLKGVDSTLKIQPAKLEDSAVYLCASSLFLRTSASTLNRGKTGELFFGEGSRLTVL.

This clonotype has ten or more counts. CDR3 DNA: TGTGCCAGCAGCTTCACAAAAAATAACTATGGCTACACCTTC. Translation gives CASSFTKNNYGYTF. V usage is TRBV11-1 and J usage is TRBJ1-2, with D hard to call. Germline assignment: CDR1 SGHAT and CDR2 FQDESV (reference sequence). V lost 3 bases, J lost 1 base, and 9 bases lay in between. The CDR3 length is 14 residues.

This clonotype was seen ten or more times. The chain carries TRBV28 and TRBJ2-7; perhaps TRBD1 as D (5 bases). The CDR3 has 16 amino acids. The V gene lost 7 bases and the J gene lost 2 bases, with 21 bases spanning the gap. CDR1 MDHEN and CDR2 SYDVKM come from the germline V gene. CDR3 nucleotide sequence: TGTGCCAGCACCACCCGTGGGGCGCCGGCAACCTACGAGCAGTACTTC. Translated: CASTTRGAPATYEQYF.

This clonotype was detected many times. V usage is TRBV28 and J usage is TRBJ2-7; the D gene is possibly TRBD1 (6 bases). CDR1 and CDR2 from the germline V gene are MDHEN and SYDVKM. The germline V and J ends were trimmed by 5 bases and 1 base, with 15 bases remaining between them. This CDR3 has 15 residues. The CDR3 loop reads CASSPPGGISYEQYF. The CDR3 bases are TGTGCCAGCAGTCCCCCTGGGGGCATATCCTACGAGCAGTACTTC.

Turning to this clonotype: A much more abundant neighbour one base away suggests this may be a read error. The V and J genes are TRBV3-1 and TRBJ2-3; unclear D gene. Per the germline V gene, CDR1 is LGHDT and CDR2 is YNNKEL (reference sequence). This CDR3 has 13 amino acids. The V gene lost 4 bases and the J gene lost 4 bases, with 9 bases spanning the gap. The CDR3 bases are TGTGCCAGCAGCCCACATGGACCAGATACGCAGTATTTT. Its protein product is CASSPHGPDTQYF.

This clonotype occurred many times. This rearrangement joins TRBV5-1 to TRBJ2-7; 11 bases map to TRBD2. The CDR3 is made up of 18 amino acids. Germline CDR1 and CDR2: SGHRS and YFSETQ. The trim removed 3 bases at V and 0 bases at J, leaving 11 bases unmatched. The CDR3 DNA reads TGCGCCAGCAGCTCAGCCGGGACTAGCGGTTACAGCTCCTACGAGCAGTACTTC. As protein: CASSSAGTSGYSSYEQYF.